The 12 T cell receptor beta chains below come from one sample, sequenced in a study of Ad26.COV2.S vaccination and SARS-CoV-2 variants. Measured with immunoSEQ multiplex PCR; TCRdb has only the in-frame clones, and not every one. The data show just over 350,000 clones, roughly 85% seen once. The treatment is: about 20 received Ad26.COV2.S at low or high dose, single or two shots; 5 received placebo; per-sample allocation not given. Material that was analyzed had been drawn on day 63 after the first vaccine or placebo injection. Sample: peripheral blood, taken in a trial of Ad26.COV2.S vaccine versus placebo. These TCRs come from a person between 18 and 60 years old who received the Ad26.COV2.S COVID-19 vaccine or a placebo.

The rearrangement joins TRBV6-5 to TRBJ1-1, with D possibly matching TRBD1 (5 bases). CDR1 is MNHEY and CDR2 is SVGAGI in the germline V gene. V was clipped by 6 bases and J by 5 bases, with 19 bases between them. The CDR3 spans 15 residues. As DNA, the CDR3 is TGTGCCAGCAGAGACATAAGCGGGGGGTCTACTGAAGCTTTCTTT. Translating it yields CASRDISGGSTEAFF.

The CDR3 DNA sequence: TGTGCCAGCATTGATCCCCGGTCTAGCAATCAGCCCCAGCATTTT. This gives the protein CASIDPRSSNQPQHF. The chain is built from TRBV2 and TRBJ1-5; no reliable D call. The CDR3 length is 15 residues. Germline V CDR1 and CDR2: SNHLY, FYNNEI. V was shortened by 7 bases and J by 0 bases, with 13 bases between the two germline ends.

The chain uses TRBV5-4 and TRBJ2-7; 7 bases match TRBD2. The CDR3 has 14 residues. The germline V gene encodes CDR1 SGHNT and CDR2 YYREEE (reference sequence). The V gene end was trimmed by 4 bases and the J gene end by 2 bases; junction bases not matched to a gene: 6. CDR3 sequence (DNA): TGTGCCAGCAGCAATCCCGGGACTACCTACGAGCAGTACTTC. It encodes CASSNPGTTYEQYF.

About this clone itself: At the DNA level, this CDR3 is encoded by other sequences in the same sample as well. The V call is TRBV27, the J call TRBJ1-1; unclear D gene. This CDR3 is built from 13 residues. CDR1 is MNHEY, CDR2 SMNVEV, per germline (reference sequence). The V and J ends lost 5 bases and 0 bases respectively, with 7 bases between them. Here the CDR3 reads CASSAQMNTEAFF. The DNA of the CDR3 is TGTGCCAGCAGTGCCCAGATGAACACTGAAGCTTTCTTT.

This clone has only a few counts. This chain links TRBV5-1 with TRBJ1-1; D is perhaps TRBD1 (6 bases). The CDR3 has 14 residues. Germline V CDR1 and CDR2: SGHRS, YFSETQ. Trimming pared 4 bases from V and 4 bases from J, leaving 14 bases between. The DNA of the CDR3 is TGCGCCAGCAGCCCGGACAGAGGGACCACTGAAGCTTTCTTT. Amino acids: CASSPDRGTTEAFF.

This clone appeared once. V gene TRBV10-3 combines with J gene TRBJ2-1, with 11 bases lining up with TRBD2. After removal of 10 bases from V and 7 bases from J, the junction contained 6 bases not matched to a gene. CDR3 length: 13 residues. From germline, CDR1 is ENHRY and CDR2 SYGVKD. The chain's CDR3 is CATLAGGTNEQFF. The CDR3 DNA reads as TGTGCCACCCTAGCGGGAGGAACTAATGAGCAGTTCTTC.

This chain uses TRBV28 with TRBJ1-1; D ambiguous. This CDR3 has 12 residues. V was shortened by 3 bases and J by 8 bases, with 10 bases between the two germline ends. Germline lookup yields CDR1 MDHEN and CDR2 SYDVKM. CDR3 DNA: TGTGCCAGCAGTTTCGGGCAGCTCGAAGCTTTCTTT. It encodes CASSFGQLEAFF.

The V call is TRBV21-1, the J call TRBJ2-7. TRBV21-1 represents a pseudogene. The CDR3 runs to 13 residues. The CDR3: CASSKVVNYEQYF. The CDR3 DNA sequence: TGTGCCAGCAGCAAAGTGGTGAACTACGAGCAGTACTTC.

This chain links TRBV5-3 with TRBJ1-3, with D possibly TRBD1 on 6 matching bases. TRBV5-3 is identified as an open reading frame with a role that is uncertain. V gave up 2 bases and J gave up 0 bases, with 21 bases separating them. The CDR3 covers 19 residues. CDR3 protein: CARSLNFSTGQSSGNTIYF. DNA of the CDR3: TGTGCCAGAAGCTTAAATTTTTCGACAGGACAGAGCTCTGGAAACACCATATATTTT.

This clone appeared many times. The gene calls are TRBV25-1 and TRBJ2-2; TRBD1 is a possible D gene (5 bases). CDR3 length: 14 residues. Looked up from germline, CDR1 is MGHDK and CDR2 is SYGVNS. The ends were cut back, 0 bases at V and 3 bases at J, with 5 bases in the middle. This chain's CDR3 is CASSEYRDTGELFF. CDR3 nucleotide sequence: TGTGCCAGCAGTGAATACAGGGACACCGGGGAGCTGTTTTTT.

The chain uses TRBV24-1 and TRBJ2-1; 9 positions match TRBD2. V shed 3 bases, J shed 4 bases, and the junction held 6 bases outside the gene matches. This CDR3 is built from 16 residues. Looked up from germline, CDR1 is KGHDR and CDR2 is SFDVKD. The CDR3 nucleotides are TGTGCCACCAGTGATCCTTCTAGCGGGATTTACAATGAGCAGTTCTTC. Its translation is CATSDPSSGIYNEQFF.

The V call is TRBV9, the J call TRBJ2-7, with TRBD2 as a possible D gene (5 bases). This CDR3 contains 11 residues. CDR1 is SGDLS and CDR2 is YYNGEE in the germline V gene. V was trimmed by 3 bases and J by 7 bases, leaving 8 bases between them. CDR3 loop: CASSAGLEQYF. In nucleotides, the CDR3 is TGTGCCAGCAGCGCGGGATTGGAGCAGTACTTC.